This T cell receptor beta chain was identified in a study of regulatory T cells in long-lasting Graves disease. This clonotype was picked up a small number of times. The antigen remains undetermined. The time point was: newly diagnosed GD, antithyroid drugs for less than 3 months. RNA from PBMCs was the source of the TCR library. Construction of TCR beta libraries relied on iRepertoire HTBI primers and on Arm-PCR targeting CDR3 regions. Each CDR3 protein is one row after TCRdb ran MiXCR on the multiplex PCR reads. The table shows around 450,000 distinct CDR3 sequences, with approximately 16% occurring only once. Study-level points and caveats: TRBV28, TRBJ1-2 and TRBJ2-5 were favored in persistent disease.

CDR3 length: 13 residues. V was pared by 1 base and J by 8 bases, with 11 bases between. Germline-derived CDR1 and CDR2 are LGHDT and YNNKEL (reference sequence). Separately, the same data were catalogued under a study of T cells in Graves' hyperthyroidism and ophthalmopathy. That source reports: Using 13 V-J features, a model discriminated ophthalmopathy from stable hyperthyroidism.

This clonotype originated in a middle-aged woman with Graves disease. This specimen was peripheral blood mononuclear cells (PBMCs), taken at new diagnosis, from a patient treated with antithyroid drugs. The J gene is TRBJ1-2, the V gene TRBV3-1, with unresolved D. The CDR3 region is CASSQAPSGGYTF. CDR3 bases: TGTGCCAGCAGCCAAGCCCCATCCGGGGGCTACACCTTC.